The T cell receptor (beta chain) under discussion was sequenced for a study of beta chain features in type 1 diabetes. Overall study findings and caveats: The naive, central memory and Treg TCRB repertoires looked more alike in patients than they did in healthy donors. Shorter templates might be favored by PCR, equally in patients and controls.

The entirety of the isolated RNA underwent reverse transcription, so expressed TCRB transcripts were sequenced. Using immunoSEQ multiplex PCR, the repertoire was profiled, and TCRdb retains in-frame clones only, with some absent. The data contain just over 600,000 clones, about a sixth of them seen just once; the ten biggest clones take up under 0.095%. V was cut by 5 bases and J by 1 base, with 17 bases left in between. The CDR3 extends over 17 amino acids. Germline V CDR1 and CDR2: LNHNV, YYDKDF (reference sequence). This clone was seen more than once but under ten times. The target antigen is unknown. Stem cell-like memory, regulatory, central memory and naive CD4+ cells were sorted via CD45RO/CCR7/CD25/CD127/CD95/CD27.

The sample comprised naive CD4+ T cells from blood. This receptor was obtained from a man younger than 35 in good health. The gene calls are TRBV15 and TRBJ2-2; either TRBD1 or TRBD2 may fit D (5 bases each). The CDR3 region has the DNA TGTGCCACCAGCGGACGACCGGGGCCGGGGAACACCGGGGAGCTGTTTTTT. It encodes CATSGRPGPGNTGELFF.